The 6 T cell receptor beta chains reported below all come from one sample, sequenced in a study of human T cells and chemical hapten exposure. Time point denoted: patch test 2, 6 weeks after DPC sensitization. Treatment given: therapeutic diphenylcyclopropenone sensitization with weekly scalp DPC. TCRdb passed the RACE reads through MiXCR, listing each CDR3 protein once. The table records tens of thousands of distinct CDR3 sequences, 3.3% of them present only once. Sequencing used whole blood, obtained in connection with sensitization to the hapten diphenylcyclopropenone (DPC). These receptors all come from a man aged 35-49 years with alopecia areata. Some clones in this sample may be carry-over from other donors' samples.

This rearrangement joins TRBV11-1 to TRBJ2-5; a weak D match, TRBD1 (5 bases). Germline V gene data show CDR1 as SGHAT and CDR2 as FQDESV (reference sequence). CDR3 size: 15 residues. V gave up 1 base and J gave up 2 bases, with 11 bases separating them. CDR3 DNA sequence: TGTGCCAGCAGCTTAGTTTTCGCAGGGCAAGAGACCCAGTACTTC. Translating gives CASSLVFAGQETQYF.

This clonotype was recorded many times. The chain couples TRBV11-2 to TRBJ2-5; D remains ambiguous. Trimming cost V 5 bases and J 2 bases, with 9 bases left between them. CDR1 is SGHAT, CDR2 FQNNGV, per germline. The CDR3 covers 13 residues. CDR3 sequence reads: CASSVRPQETQYF. In DNA form, the CDR3 reads TGTGCCAGCAGCGTAAGGCCTCAAGAGACCCAGTACTTC.

This clonotype was seen more than once but under ten times. The CDR3 loop is CASSYEGQGASGGNTGELFF. The CDR3 DNA sequence: TGTGCCAGCAGTTACGAAGGACAGGGGGCTAGCGGAGGCAACACCGGGGAGCTGTTTTTT. The rearrangement links TRBV6-5 to TRBJ2-2; TRBD1 matches at 11 bases. V dropped 2 bases and J dropped 2; count of bases not matched to a gene: 13. This CDR3 is built from 20 residues. In germline, CDR1 is MNHEY, CDR2 SVGAGI.

The table lists this clonotype with a few counts. This rearrangement joins TRBV19 to TRBJ1-5, with no clear D. V was pared by 5 bases and J by 6 bases, with 11 bases between. Germline V gene lookup returns CDR1 LNHDA and CDR2 SQIVND (reference sequence). The CDR3 covers 13 residues. This chain's CDR3 is CASSVGSAQPQHF. DNA of the CDR3: TGTGCCAGTAGTGTGGGGTCGGCTCAGCCCCAGCATTTT.

This clonotype appeared many times. The chain employs TRBV7-8 and TRBJ2-5; possible D gene TRBD1, 6 bases. V lost 1 base, J lost 5 bases, and 17 bases lay in between. The CDR3 has 16 residues. In germline, CDR1 is SGHVS, CDR2 FQNEAQ. CDR3 nucleotides: TGTGCCAGCAGCTTAGAACGGGGACAATTCTCGGAGACCCAGTACTTC. Residues: CASSLERGQFSETQYF.

This clonotype has a count of ten or more. V is TRBV5-1 and J is TRBJ2-7; 8 nucleotides line up with TRBD1. The J segment lost 6 bases and the V segment lost 4 bases, leaving 12 bases of the junction unmatched. Germline lookup yields CDR1 SGHRS and CDR2 YFSETQ. The CDR3 length is 15 residues. CDR3 nucleotide sequence: TGCGCCAGCAGCGACGGACAGGGAAGAATAAGCGAGCAGTACTTC. Protein product: CASSDGQGRISEQYF. Using reference TRBV5-1 and TRBJ2-7 for the parts outside the CDR3, the full variable domain is KAGVTQTPRYLIKTRGQQVTLSCSPISGHRSVSWYQQTPGQGLQFLFEYFSETQRNKGNFPGRFSGRQFSNSRSEMNVSTLELGDSALYLCASSDGQGRISEQYFGPGTRLTVT.